Below are 18 T cell receptor beta chains sequenced from a single sample in a study of blood T cell repertoires in COVID-19. The table came from immunoSEQ multiplex PCR; TCRdb's copy has only in-frame clones and leaves some out. The sample includes 120,000 to 150,000 clones, 60% to 85% of them seen just once. Sequenced: peripheral blood. The receptors were sampled from a middle-aged man with acute or convalescent COVID-19.

Details on this clone: The same CDR3 is also encoded by other DNA sequences in this sample. The V gene is TRBV5-1, the J gene TRBJ1-6, with 8 bases that match TRBD1. This CDR3 is built from 14 residues. Germline V lookup: CDR1 SGHRS, CDR2 YFSETQ. With V trimmed by 2 bases and J by 7 bases, 2 bases remained unmatched. The CDR3, as DNA: TGCGCCAGCAGCTTAGGACAGGGAAATTCACCCCTCCACTTT. This encodes CASSLGQGNSPLHF. The full variable domain, with the rest looked up from reference TRBV5-1 and TRBJ1-6, is KAGVTQTPRYLIKTRGQQVTLSCSPISGHRSVSWYQQTPGQGLQFLFEYFSETQRNKGNFPGRFSGRQFSNSRSEMNVSTLELGDSALYLCASSLGQGNSPLHFGNGTRLTVT.

The CDR3 spells CASSTYRGRNQPQHF. The CDR3 nucleotides read TGTGCCAGCAGTACTTACAGGGGTCGCAATCAGCCCCAGCATTTT. V is TRBV27 and J is TRBJ1-5; 7 nucleotides align to TRBD1. The germline V gene has CDR1 MNHEY and CDR2 SMNVEV (reference sequence). V lost 5 bases and J lost 2; bases outside the gene matches: 6. The CDR3 length is 15 residues.

V gene TRBV24-1 combines with J gene TRBJ2-3, with D perhaps matching TRBD1 (5 bases). CDR3 length: 14 residues. V lost 9 bases and J 5 bases, leaving 17 bases between the germline ends. CDR1 and CDR2 from the germline V gene are KGHDR and SFDVKD. In nucleotides, the CDR3 is TGTGCCACCGGGGCAGAGAAGGGGCGAGATACGCAGTATTTT. It encodes CATGAEKGRDTQYF.

V gene TRBV9 combines with J gene TRBJ2-1; 11 nucleotides align to TRBD2. The junction had 8 bases not matched to a gene; V was cut back by 4 bases and J by 5 bases. The germline gives CDR1 SGDLS, CDR2 YYNGEE. This CDR3 is 16 amino acids long. CDR3 loop: CASSTRLAGLNNEQFF. The CDR3 coding sequence is TGTGCCAGCAGCACCAGACTAGCGGGATTAAACAATGAGCAGTTCTTC.

This rearrangement joins TRBV29-1 to TRBJ2-2; 8 bases align to TRBD1. Looked up from germline, CDR1 is SQVTM and CDR2 is ANQGSEA. The CDR3 runs 14 residues. Trimming cost V 4 bases and J 5 bases; bases outside gene matches: 6. Here the CDR3 DNA reads TGCAGCGTTGTGACAGGGGCTCGAACCGGGGAGCTGTTTTTT. It is translated as CSVVTGARTGELFF.

This clone was picked up one time. V and J are TRBV5-1 and TRBJ1-3, with D tentatively TRBD1 (6 bases). Per germline, CDR1 SGHRS and CDR2 YFSETQ. V shed 7 bases and J shed 2 bases, with 10 bases lying between them. The CDR3 covers 13 residues. CDR3 region: CASGGGAGNTIYF. Here the CDR3 DNA reads TGCGCCAGCGGGGGGGGCGCTGGAAACACCATATATTTT.

The chain is built from TRBV6-6 and TRBJ2-2; possibly TRBD2 for D (6 bases). V lost 5 bases and J lost 0, with 19 bases in between. The CDR3 runs to 18 residues. Per germline, CDR1 MNHNY and CDR2 SVGAGI (reference sequence). CDR3 sequence reads: CASSRLAGGNTNTGELFF. The DNA for the CDR3 is TGTGCCAGCAGTCGCCTCGCTGGGGGGAACACGAACACCGGGGAGCTGTTTTTT.

The chain is built from TRBV4-1 and TRBJ2-2; possible D gene TRBD1, 5 bases. The germline V gene encodes CDR1 MGHRA and CDR2 YSYEKL. V lost 0 bases and J lost 4, with 9 bases in between. The CDR3 has 15 amino acids. CDR3: CASSQDGAPTGELFF. The CDR3, as DNA: TGCGCCAGCAGCCAAGATGGGGCTCCCACCGGGGAGCTGTTTTTT.

This chain uses TRBV5-1 with TRBJ2-5, with 7 positions matching TRBD1. V lost 0 bases to trimming and J lost 3 bases; unmatched junction nucleotides: 8. The CDR3 has 16 residues. Germline lookup yields CDR1 SGHRS and CDR2 YFSETQ. For the CDR3, the DNA is TGCGCCAGCAGCTTGGAAGGGGGCGCTGGAAAAGAGACCCAGTACTTC. Translation gives CASSLEGGAGKETQYF.

The rearrangement joins TRBV6-5 to TRBJ1-2; possible D gene TRBD1, 6 bases. CDR3 length equals 13 residues. The germline V gene has CDR1 MNHEY and CDR2 SVGAGI. The germline V and J ends were trimmed by 4 bases and 8 bases, with 14 bases remaining between them. The CDR3 spells CASSFSGAQGYTF. For the CDR3, the DNA is TGTGCCAGCAGTTTTTCAGGGGCTCAGGGCTACACCTTC.

V usage is TRBV5-8 and J usage is TRBJ2-2; D is unclear. This CDR3 comprises 16 residues. The V end lost 3 bases, the J end lost 2 bases, and 14 bases lay between the germline ends. The germline CDR1 and CDR2 sequences are SGHTS and YDEGEE. DNA of the CDR3: TGTGCCAGCAGCTCGTTAGACACCCCCAACACCGGGGAGCTGTTTTTT. Translating gives CASSSLDTPNTGELFF.

The chain has TRBV2 and TRBJ1-1; TRBD1 aligns across 7 bases. Trimming at V came to 5 bases and at J to 4 bases, leaving 7 bases not matched to a gene. The CDR3 covers 14 residues. CDR1 is SNHLY, CDR2 FYNNEI, per germline. This CDR3 is CASSFRQGSTEAFF. The DNA of the CDR3 is TGTGCCAGCAGTTTCAGACAGGGAAGCACTGAAGCTTTCTTT.

J is TRBJ1-2 and V is TRBV4-2; D may be TRBD1 (5 bases). Germline CDR1 is LGHNA and CDR2 is YNFKEQ. This CDR3 comprises 14 residues. The V gene lost 3 bases and the J gene lost 3 bases, with 11 bases spanning the gap. The CDR3 bases are TGTGCCAGCAGCCATCAGACAGAGTACTATGGCTACACCTTC. Its protein is CASSHQTEYYGYTF.

This chain joins TRBV5-1 and TRBJ1-1; unclear D gene. CDR1 SGHRS and CDR2 YFSETQ come from the germline V gene. CDR3 length equals 15 residues. V was clipped by 0 bases and J by 4 bases, with 13 bases between them. The CDR3 DNA is TGCGCCAGCAGCTTGGTAGTGGGAGGTGCCACTGAAGCTTTCTTT. The encoded protein is CASSLVVGGATEAFF.

The chain couples TRBV5-6 to TRBJ1-2; 8 bases fit TRBD1. Germline V gene data show CDR1 as SGHDT and CDR2 as YYEEEE. Losses at the gene ends were 0 bases for V and 4 bases for J; bases not matched to a gene: 5. This CDR3 spans 15 amino acids. The CDR3 reads CASSLGQGIVYGYTF. The CDR3 nucleotides are TGTGCCAGCAGCTTGGGACAGGGGATTGTCTATGGCTACACCTTC.

The V gene is TRBV3-1 (or the pseudogene TRBV3-2), the J gene TRBJ1-1, with a tentative D call TRBD1 (5 bases). Trimming stripped 1 base from V and 6 bases from J, with 15 bases between. Looked up from germline, CDR1 is LGHDT and CDR2 is YNNKEL (reference sequence). The CDR3 runs 15 residues. The CDR3: CASSQGRGLSSEAFF. The DNA for the CDR3 is TGTGCCAGCAGCCAAGGTCGGGGGTTGTCGTCTGAAGCTTTCTTT.

There are a few counts of this clone. The gene calls are TRBV2 and TRBJ2-2; 7 bases are shared with TRBD1. The CDR3 loop spans 15 amino acids. The trim removed 6 bases at V and 2 bases at J, leaving 6 bases unmatched. CDR1 and CDR2 from the germline V gene are SNHLY and FYNNEI. The CDR3 nucleotides read TGTGCCAGCAGGACGGACAGGCCCAACACCGGGGAGCTGTTTTTT. It is translated as CASRTDRPNTGELFF.

The chain joins TRBV5-1 to TRBJ1-2, with TRBD1 identical over 9 bases. Looked up from germline, CDR1 is SGHRS and CDR2 is YFSETQ. Trimming cost V 5 bases and J 4 bases; bases outside gene matches: 6. This CDR3 contains 14 residues. This CDR3 is CASSTGGNIYGYTF. CDR3 DNA sequence: TGCGCCAGCAGTACAGGGGGCAATATCTATGGCTACACCTTC.